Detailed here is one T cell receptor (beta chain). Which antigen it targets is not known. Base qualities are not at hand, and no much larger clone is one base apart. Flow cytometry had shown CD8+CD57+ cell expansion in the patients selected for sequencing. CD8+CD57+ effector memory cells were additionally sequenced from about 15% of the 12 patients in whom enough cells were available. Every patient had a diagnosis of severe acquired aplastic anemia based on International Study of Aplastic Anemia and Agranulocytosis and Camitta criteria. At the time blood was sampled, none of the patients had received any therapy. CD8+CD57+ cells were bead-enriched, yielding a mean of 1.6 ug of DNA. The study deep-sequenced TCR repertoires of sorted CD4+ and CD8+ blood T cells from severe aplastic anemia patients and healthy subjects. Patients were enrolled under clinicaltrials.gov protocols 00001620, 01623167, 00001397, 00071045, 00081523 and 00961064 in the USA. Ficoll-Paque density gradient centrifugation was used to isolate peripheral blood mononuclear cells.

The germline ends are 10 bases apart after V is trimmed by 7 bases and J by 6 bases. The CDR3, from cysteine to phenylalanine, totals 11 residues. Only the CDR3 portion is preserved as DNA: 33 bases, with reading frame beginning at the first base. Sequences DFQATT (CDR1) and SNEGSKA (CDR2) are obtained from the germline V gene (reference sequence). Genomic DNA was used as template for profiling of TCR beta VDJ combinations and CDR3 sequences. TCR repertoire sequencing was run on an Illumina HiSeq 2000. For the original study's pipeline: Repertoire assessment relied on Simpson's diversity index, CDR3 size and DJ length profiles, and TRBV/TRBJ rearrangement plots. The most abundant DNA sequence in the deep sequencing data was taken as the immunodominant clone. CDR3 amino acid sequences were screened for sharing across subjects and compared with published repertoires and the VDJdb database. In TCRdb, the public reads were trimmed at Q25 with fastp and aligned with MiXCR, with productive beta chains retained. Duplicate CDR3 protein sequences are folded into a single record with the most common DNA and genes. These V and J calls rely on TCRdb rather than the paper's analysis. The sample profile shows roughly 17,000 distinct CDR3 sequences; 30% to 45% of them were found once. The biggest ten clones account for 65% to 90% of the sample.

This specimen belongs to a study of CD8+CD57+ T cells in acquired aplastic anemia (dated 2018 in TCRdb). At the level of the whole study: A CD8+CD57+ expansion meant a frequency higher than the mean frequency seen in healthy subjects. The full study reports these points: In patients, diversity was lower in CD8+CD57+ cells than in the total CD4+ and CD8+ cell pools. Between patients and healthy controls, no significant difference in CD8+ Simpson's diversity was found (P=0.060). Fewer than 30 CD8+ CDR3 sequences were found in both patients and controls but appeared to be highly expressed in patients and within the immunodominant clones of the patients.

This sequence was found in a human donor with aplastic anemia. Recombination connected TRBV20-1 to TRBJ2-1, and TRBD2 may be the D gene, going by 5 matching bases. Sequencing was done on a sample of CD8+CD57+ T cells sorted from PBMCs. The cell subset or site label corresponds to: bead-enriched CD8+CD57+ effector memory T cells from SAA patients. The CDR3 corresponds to CSDSGTNEQFF. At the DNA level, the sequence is TGCAGTGATTCGGGAACCAATGAGCAGTTCTTC.